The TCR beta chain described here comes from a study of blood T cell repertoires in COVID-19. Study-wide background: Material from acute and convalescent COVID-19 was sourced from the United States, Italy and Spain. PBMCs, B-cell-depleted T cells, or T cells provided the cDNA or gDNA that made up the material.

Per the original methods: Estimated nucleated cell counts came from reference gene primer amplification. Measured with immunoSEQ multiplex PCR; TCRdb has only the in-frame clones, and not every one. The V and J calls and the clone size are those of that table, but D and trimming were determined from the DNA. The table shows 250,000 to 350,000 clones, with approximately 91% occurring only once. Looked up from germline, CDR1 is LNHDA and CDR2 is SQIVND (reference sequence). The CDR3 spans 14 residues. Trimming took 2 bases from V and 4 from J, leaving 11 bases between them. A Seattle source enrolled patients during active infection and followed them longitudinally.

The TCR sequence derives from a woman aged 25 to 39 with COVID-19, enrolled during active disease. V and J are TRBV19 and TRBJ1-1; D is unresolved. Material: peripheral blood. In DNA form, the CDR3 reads TGTGCCAGTAGTATACGGGAGGTTGGCACTGAAGCTTTCTTT. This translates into CASSIREVGTEAFF.